This T cell receptor (beta chain) was documented in a study of regulatory T cells in long-lasting Graves disease. Broader study findings: In persistent patients, shared public clonotypes (over 2,500) outnumbered those in new patients (around 1,000). It was in persistent disease that TRBV28, TRBJ1-2 and TRBJ2-5 were favored.

Germline CDR1 and CDR2: SGHRS and YFSETQ. The length of the CDR3 is 17 residues. The ends were cut back, 1 base at V and 1 base at J, with 14 bases in the middle. As for time point: newly diagnosed GD, antithyroid drugs for less than 3 months. After RNA was extracted from PBMCs, the TCR library was made from it. Xi'an, China, was home to the endocrinology department that provided patients. HTBI primers from iRepertoire and Arm-PCR of CDR3 regions yielded the TCR beta libraries. MiXCR was run by TCRdb on the multiplex PCR reads, yielding one entry per CDR3 protein. This table holds about 370,000 distinct CDR3 sequences, about 16% found once. This clonotype was observed a few times. The target antigen is unknown.

The V call is TRBV5-1, the J call TRBJ2-2, with a tentative D call TRBD1 (5 bases). The clonotype originates from a female donor with Graves disease. Source: peripheral blood mononuclear cells (PBMCs), taken at new diagnosis, from a patient treated with antithyroid drugs. CDR3 in amino acids: CASSLRSVQGNTGELFF. Here the CDR3 DNA reads TGCGCCAGCAGCTTGCGTTCGGTCCAGGGGAACACCGGGGAGCTGTTTTTT.